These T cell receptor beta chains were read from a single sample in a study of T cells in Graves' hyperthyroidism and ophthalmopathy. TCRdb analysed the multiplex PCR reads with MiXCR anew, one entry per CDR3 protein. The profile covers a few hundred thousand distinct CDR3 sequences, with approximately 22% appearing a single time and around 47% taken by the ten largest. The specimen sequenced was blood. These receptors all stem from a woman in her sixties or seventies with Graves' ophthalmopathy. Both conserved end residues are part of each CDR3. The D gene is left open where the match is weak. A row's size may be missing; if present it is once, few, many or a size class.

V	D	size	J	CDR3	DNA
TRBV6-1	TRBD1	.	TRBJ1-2	CASSRTDRGPGYGYTF	TGTGCCAGCAGCAGAACCGACAGGGGGCCTGGCTATGGCTACACCTTC
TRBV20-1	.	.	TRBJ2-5	CSARESTAAETQYF	TGCAGTGCTAGAGAGTCGACGGCTGCGGAGACCCAGTACTTC
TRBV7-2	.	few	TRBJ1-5	CASSFPSGPQHF	TGTGCCAGCAGCTTTCCCTCTGGGCCCCAGCATTTT
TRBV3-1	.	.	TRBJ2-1	CASSDRPGHQRNNEQFF	TGTGCCAGCAGCGACCGACCGGGACACCAAAGAAACAATGAGCAGTTCTTC
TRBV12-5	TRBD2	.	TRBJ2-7	CASGASGSPYEQYF	TGTGCTAGTGGTGCTAGCGGGAGCCCCTACGAGCAGTACTTC
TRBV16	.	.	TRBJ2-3	CASSQSGVGTDTQYF	TGTGCCAGCAGCCAATCGGGGGTCGGTACAGATACGCAGTATTTT
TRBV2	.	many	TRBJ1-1	CASRFTHNTEAFF	TGTGCCAGCAGGTTCACACACAACACTGAAGCTTTCTTT
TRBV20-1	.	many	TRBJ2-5	CSAAPKETQYF	TGCAGTGCTGCCCCCAAGGAGACCCAGTACTTC
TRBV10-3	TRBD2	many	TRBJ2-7	CAISESSSGPGYEQYF	TGTGCCATCAGTGAGTCGTCTAGCGGGCCAGGCTACGAGCAGTACTTC
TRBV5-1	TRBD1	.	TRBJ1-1	CASSLKGQVLNTEAFF	TGCGCCAGCAGCTTGAAGGGACAGGTGCTGAACACTGAAGCTTTCTTT
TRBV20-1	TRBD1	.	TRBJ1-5	CSASNRGGQPQHF	TGCAGTGCTAGTAACAGGGGTGGACAGCCCCAGCATTTT
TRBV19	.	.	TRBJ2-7	CASSIRGTGTSYEQYF	TGTGCCAGTAGTATAAGGGGGACCGGGACTTCTTACGAGCAGTACTTC
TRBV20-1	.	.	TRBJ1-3	CSARRPISGNTIYF	TGCAGTGCTAGAAGACCGATCTCTGGAAACACCATATATTTT
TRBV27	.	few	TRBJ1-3	CASSPRGGLHVSSGNTIYF	TGTGCCAGCAGTCCCCGGGGAGGCCTCCATGTATCCTCTGGAAACACCATATATTTT
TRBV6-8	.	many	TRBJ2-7	CASSYSRKLPYEQYF	TGTGCCAGCAGTTACTCGAGAAAGCTCCCCTACGAGCAGTACTTC
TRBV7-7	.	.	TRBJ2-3	CASSLAPKGVGTDTQYF	TGTGCTAGCAGCTTAGCGCCAAAAGGCGTGGGCACAGATACGCAGTATTTT
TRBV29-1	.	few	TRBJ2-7	CSAGLLAGLRYEQYF	TGCAGCGCCGGACTTTTGGCGGGGCTGAGGTACGAGCAGTACTTC
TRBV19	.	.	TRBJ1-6	CASSRVSRSRNSPLHF	TGTGCCAGTAGTCGCGTCAGCCGAAGTCGTAATTCACCCCTCCACTTT
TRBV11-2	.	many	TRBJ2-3	CASSLWEVTDTQYF	TGTGCCAGCAGCTTGTGGGAGGTCACAGATACGCAGTATTTT
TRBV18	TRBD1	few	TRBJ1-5	CASSPRTGSTNQPQHF	TGTGCCAGCTCACCGAGGACAGGTTCGACCAATCAGCCCCAGCATTTT
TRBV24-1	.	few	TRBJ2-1	CATPAPDKTYNEQFF	TGTGCCACCCCCGCGCCGGATAAAACCTACAATGAGCAGTTCTTC
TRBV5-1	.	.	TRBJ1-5	CASSPTGRDQPQHF	TGCGCCAGCAGCCCTACGGGGAGGGATCAGCCCCAGCATTTT
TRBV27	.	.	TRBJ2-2	CASSFLRNPGRLLGTGELFF	TGTGCCAGCAGTTTTTTAAGGAATCCGGGACGTCTTTTGGGAACCGGGGAGCTGTTTTTT
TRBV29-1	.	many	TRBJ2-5	CSVDWGETQYF	TGCAGCGTTGATTGGGGAGAGACCCAGTACTTC
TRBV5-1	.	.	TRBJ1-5	CASSLVGTGPQHF	TGCGCCAGCAGCTTGGTGGGAACAGGGCCCCAGCATTTT
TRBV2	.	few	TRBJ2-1	CASSTQGVGEQFF	TGTGCCAGCAGTACACAGGGCGTGGGTGAGCAGTTCTTC
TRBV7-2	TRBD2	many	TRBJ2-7	CASSLLAGIEQYF	TGTGCCAGCAGTTTACTAGCGGGCATCGAGCAGTACTTC
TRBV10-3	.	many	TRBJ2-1	CAISIEQYNEQFF	TGTGCCATCAGTATAGAGCAGTACAATGAGCAGTTCTTC
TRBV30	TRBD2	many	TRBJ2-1	CAWGLAVHNEQFF	TGTGCCTGGGGACTAGCGGTACACAATGAGCAGTTCTTC
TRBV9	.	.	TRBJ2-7	CASSVGGLDSYEQYF	TGTGCCAGCAGCGTAGGGGGACTCGATTCCTACGAGCAGTACTTC
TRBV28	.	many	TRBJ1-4	CASSLLPRATNEKLFF	TGTGCCAGCAGTTTACTCCCGCGGGCGACTAATGAAAAACTGTTTTTT
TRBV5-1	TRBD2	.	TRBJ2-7	CASRTATSGYEQYF	TGCGCCAGCAGGACCGCGACTAGCGGTTACGAGCAGTACTTC